This TCR beta chain was recorded in a study of T cell repertoires in cytomegalovirus infection. Study-wide context: Public TCR beta signatures were indicative of both CMV infection and a matching HLA type. Notes on the study in general: Based on cumulative public TCR beta family frequency, carriers of CMV plus the relevant HLA were identified.

In the case of this clonotype: Its antigen is currently unknown.

TCRdb processed the reads anew with MiXCR; each CDR3 protein has one entry. The table has 350,000 to 550,000 distinct CDR3 sequences, 31% seen once. This CDR3 has 14 amino acids. The germline V and J ends were trimmed by 1 base and 4 bases, with 10 bases remaining between them. The germline CDR1 and CDR2 sequences are SEHNR and FQNEAQ (reference sequence). The sequencing input was PBMCs. The chain uses TRBV7-9 and TRBJ1-2; D not resolved. The receptor was isolated from a human donor in good health (CMV status not recorded). Some clones in this sample may be carry-over from other donors' samples. The DNA of the CDR3 is TGTGCCAGCAGCTTAGAGGTCAGCGCCTATGGCTACACCTTC. Its protein is CASSLEVSAYGYTF.